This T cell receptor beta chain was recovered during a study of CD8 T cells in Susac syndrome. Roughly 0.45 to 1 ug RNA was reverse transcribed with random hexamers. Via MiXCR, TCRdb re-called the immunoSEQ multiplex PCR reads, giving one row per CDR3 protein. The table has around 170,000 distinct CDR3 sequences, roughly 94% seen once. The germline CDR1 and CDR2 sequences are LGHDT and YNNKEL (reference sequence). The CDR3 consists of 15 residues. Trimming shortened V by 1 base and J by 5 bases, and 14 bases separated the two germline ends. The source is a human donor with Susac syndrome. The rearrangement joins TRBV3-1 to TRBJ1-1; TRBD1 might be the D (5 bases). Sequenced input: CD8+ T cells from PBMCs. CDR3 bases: TGTGCCAGCAGCCAAGTTAATTCCGGGGGTACTGAAGCTTTCTTT. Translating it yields CASSQVNSGGTEAFF.